This is a list of T cell receptor beta chains from one sample in a study of T cells of healthy individuals. TCRdb called the 5' RACE reads again in MiXCR, with one record for every CDR3 protein. Among about 96,000 distinct CDR3 sequences listed, around 17% were seen once. The source of these receptors is a human donor in good health. CDR3s include the opening cysteine and the closing phenylalanine or tryptophan. Each record gives: D gene, CDR3 length, J gene, V gene, clone size, CDR3 protein, CDR3 DNA. A D gene is named only where the DNA matches it firmly. Clone size, where shown, is once, few, many, or a class for clones that have expanded.

TRBD1 13 TRBJ2-5 TRBV28 many CASSRGPLETQYF TGTGCCAGCAGTAGGGGGCCCCTAGAGACCCAGTACTTC
TRBD1 15 TRBJ1-1 TRBV7-2 many CASSIIPGGRTEAFF TGTGCCAGCAGCATAATACCAGGGGGCAGGACTGAAGCTTTCTTT
NA 15 TRBJ2-1 TRBV20-1 many CSAREVALTYNEQFF TGCAGTGCTAGAGAGGTAGCGCTAACCTACAATGAGCAGTTCTTC
NA 15 TRBJ2-1 TRBV20-1 many CSARVTVRSYNEQFF TGCAGTGCTAGAGTGACGGTTAGATCCTACAATGAGCAGTTCTTC
NA 17 TRBJ2-3 TRBV7-9 many CASSLAASGSSTDTQYF TGTGCCAGCAGCCTCGCCGCAAGCGGTTCTAGCACAGATACGCAGTATTTT
TRBD2 18 TRBJ2-2 TRBV6-2/TRBV6-3 NA CASSHGLAGAFGTGELFF TGTGCCAGCAGCCATGGACTAGCGGGGGCCTTTGGCACCGGGGAGCTGTTTTTT
NA 17 TRBJ2-7 TRBV3-1 many CASSQFQRMYGSDEQYF TGTGCCAGCAGCCAATTCCAGCGGATGTATGGGTCCGACGAGCAGTACTTC
NA 17 TRBJ2-2 TRBV28 NA CASSREILGTLTGELFF TGTGCCAGCAGTCGAGAAATACTCGGGACTCTCACCGGGGAGCTGTTTTTT
TRBD1 13 TRBJ1-4 TRBV20-1 few CSADRATNEKLFF TGCAGTGCGGACAGGGCAACTAATGAAAAACTGTTTTTT
NA 13 TRBJ2-2 TRBV6-1 many CASSEGEPGELFF TGTGCCAGCAGTGAAGGGGAGCCCGGGGAGCTGTTTTTT
TRBD2 13 TRBJ2-1 TRBV28 NA CASSNSGSPEQFF TGTGCCAGCAGTAATAGCGGGAGCCCCGAGCAGTTCTTC
TRBD1 17 TRBJ1-2 TRBV3-1 few CASSPVGRDRVFYGYTF TGTGCCAGCAGTCCCGTTGGACGGGACAGGGTATTCTATGGCTACACCTTC
TRBD2 19 TRBJ2-4 TRBV6-5 few CASSPRGTSVSVAKNIQYF TGTGCCAGCAGCCCCCGAGGGACTAGCGTTTCGGTAGCCAAAAACATTCAGTACTTC
NA 13 TRBJ1-5 TRBV30 NA CAWSVRGNQPQHF TGTGCCTGGAGTGTGAGGGGCAATCAGCCCCAGCATTTT
NA 15 TRBJ2-6 TRBV4-2 few CASSPPQVGANVLTF TGTGCCAGCAGCCCACCTCAAGTAGGTGCCAACGTCCTGACTTTC
NA 14 TRBJ2-3 TRBV14 NA CASSHRGQADTQYF TGTGCCAGCAGCCACCGGGGGCAGGCAGATACGCAGTATTTT
NA 16 TRBJ2-2 TRBV4-3 many CASSQGQATNTGELFF TGCGCCAGCAGCCAAGGCCAGGCCACGAACACCGGGGAGCTGTTTTTT
NA 15 TRBJ1-1 TRBV11-3 many CASSLGSGDNTEAFF TGTGCCAGCAGCTTAGGTTCAGGGGATAACACTGAAGCTTTCTTT
TRBD2 15 TRBJ2-1 TRBV3-1 few CASSPRLAGDNEQFF TGTGCCAGCAGCCCCCGACTAGCGGGGGACAATGAGCAGTTCTTC
TRBD2 15 TRBJ2-2 TRBV6-5 NA CATTDGGREAGELFF TGTGCCACCACTGATGGCGGGAGAGAGGCCGGGGAGCTGTTTTTT
NA 15 TRBJ1-4 TRBV28 many CAASPERALNEKLFF TGTGCCGCATCCCCCGAAAGGGCGCTTAATGAAAAACTGTTTTTT
NA 16 TRBJ2-1 TRBV4-3 few CASSQGTWAVQDEQFF TGCGCCAGCAGCCAAGGGACGTGGGCTGTCCAGGATGAGCAGTTCTTC
TRBD1 17 TRBJ1-2 TRBV7-9 few CASSLGVDRGWEDGYTF TGTGCCAGCAGCTTAGGGGTGGACAGGGGATGGGAGGATGGCTACACCTTC
NA 21 TRBJ2-3 TRBV20-1 NA CSARSRSGLSADSAITDTQYF TGCAGTGCTAGATCCCGATCTGGTCTATCCGCAGACAGTGCAATCACAGATACGCAGTATTTT
NA 14 TRBJ2-2 TRBV20-1 few CSARDIENTGELFF TGCAGTGCGCGGGACATAGAGAACACCGGGGAGCTGTTTTTT
NA 16 TRBJ2-3 TRBV7-2 NA CASSLEANPSTDTQYF TGTGCCAGCAGCTTAGAGGCTAACCCTAGCACAGATACGCAGTATTTT
NA 17 TRBJ2-3 TRBV5-1 NA CASSALPGQREKDTQYF TGCGCCAGCAGCGCACTACCGGGACAGCGGGAGAAGGATACGCAGTATTTT
NA 13 TRBJ2-7 TRBV7-2 many CASRPGQSYEQYF TGTGCCAGCAGGCCCGGACAATCCTACGAGCAGTACTTC
NA 15 TRBJ2-5 TRBV20-1 NA CSARDRTASLETQYF TGCAGTGCTAGAGATCGGACTGCCTCCTTGGAGACCCAGTACTTC
TRBD2 13 TRBJ2-5 TRBV7-7 few CASSVSGQETQYF TGTGCCAGCAGCGTTAGCGGGCAAGAGACCCAGTACTTC
TRBD1 16 TRBJ1-6 TRBV5-1 many CASSLERQGYQSPLHF TGCGCCAGCAGCTTGGAGAGACAGGGGTATCAGTCACCCCTCCACTTT
TRBD1 15 TRBJ2-3 TRBV2 many CASSEQGQGEDTQYF TGTGCCAGCAGTGAACAAGGGCAGGGGGAGGATACGCAGTATTTT
NA 14 TRBJ1-1 TRBV7-8 NA CASSLAGGITEAFF TGTGCCAGCAGCTTAGCGGGGGGAATTACTGAAGCTTTCTTT
NA 18 TRBJ2-7 TRBV7-9 few CASSLRSPKGDTPYEQYF TGTGCCAGCAGCTTGAGGAGTCCCAAGGGGGACACCCCCTACGAGCAGTACTTC
NA 13 TRBJ1-2 TRBV30 NA CAWSVQGINGYTF TGTGCCTGGAGCGTACAGGGTATCAATGGCTACACCTTC
TRBD1 15 TRBJ2-1 TRBV28 NA CASSSAGQGSREQFF TGTGCCAGCAGTTCCGCGGGACAGGGAAGTCGGGAGCAGTTCTTC
NA 13 TRBJ1-1 TRBV27 NA CASSLSGGGGAFF TGTGCCAGCAGTTTATCAGGGGGTGGGGGAGCTTTCTTT
TRBD2 15 TRBJ2-3 TRBV20-1 NA CSAREPLAGTDTQYF TGCAGTGCTAGAGAACCACTAGCGGGAACAGATACGCAGTATTTT
NA 14 TRBJ2-7 TRBV10-3 few CAINKGGDVNEQYF TGTGCCATCAATAAGGGCGGGGACGTGAACGAGCAGTACTTC
NA 12 TRBJ1-5 TRBV6-2/TRBV6-3 NA CASGYPDQPQHF TGTGCCAGCGGCTATCCGGATCAGCCCCAGCATTTT
TRBD1 17 TRBJ2-7 TRBV10-3 NA CAIRAEPGQGRGYEQYF TGTGCCATCAGGGCAGAACCGGGACAGGGACGAGGCTACGAGCAGTACTTC
NA 17 TRBJ1-2 TRBV7-9 few CASSSTPGEGAHYGYTF TGTGCCAGCAGCTCGACCCCGGGAGAGGGCGCCCACTATGGCTACACCTTC
TRBD1 20 TRBJ2-1 TRBV7-9 few CASSDPPGQGFGDSYNEQFF TGTGCCAGCAGTGACCCCCCCGGACAGGGGTTTGGAGACTCGTACAATGAGCAGTTCTTC
NA 18 TRBJ1-5 TRBV6-6 NA CASSEQGAGLGGSQPQHF TGTGCCAGCAGTGAACAAGGTGCAGGGTTAGGTGGAAGTCAGCCCCAGCATTTT
NA 14 TRBJ1-1 TRBV7-9 many CASSFDSMNTEAFF TGTGCCAGCAGCTTCGACAGCATGAACACTGAAGCTTTCTTT
NA 16 TRBJ2-7 TRBV9 NA CASSPVAGTASYEQYF TGTGCCAGCAGCCCGGTGGCCGGGACGGCCTCCTACGAGCAGTACTTC
NA 14 TRBJ2-2 TRBV11-3 NA CASSLDPGPGELFF TGTGCCAGCAGCTTAGATCCGGGACCCGGGGAGCTGTTTTTT
NA 14 TRBJ1-5 TRBV28 NA CASSRRRVKQPQHF TGTGCCAGCAGTCGGCGCAGAGTAAAACAGCCCCAGCATTTT
TRBD2 14 TRBJ2-1 TRBV29-1 NA CSALGASGHNEQFF TGCAGCGCCCTCGGGGCTAGCGGCCACAATGAGCAGTTCTTC
TRBD2 15 TRBJ2-1 TRBV7-8 few CASSLVAGLQNEQFF TGTGCCAGCAGCTTAGTAGCGGGACTCCAAAATGAGCAGTTCTTC
NA 13 TRBJ1-1 TRBV2 few CASMGRVDTEAFF TGTGCCAGCATGGGCAGGGTAGATACTGAAGCTTTCTTT
TRBD1 16 TRBJ1-5 TRBV28 many CASSLRQGAYNQPQHF TGTGCCAGCAGTTTAAGGCAGGGGGCTTACAATCAGCCCCAGCATTTT
NA 11 TRBJ2-3 TRBV20-1 NA CSAQTEDTQYF TGCAGTGCCCAGACAGAAGATACGCAGTATTTT
TRBD2 12 TRBJ2-7 TRBV20-1 NA CSALGGSGEQYF TGCAGTGCCCTGGGGGGGTCGGGCGAGCAGTACTTC
NA 17 TRBJ2-2 TRBV6-5 NA CASSRDLLKGSTGELFF TGTGCCAGCAGTCGGGACCTACTAAAGGGGAGCACCGGGGAGCTGTTTTTT